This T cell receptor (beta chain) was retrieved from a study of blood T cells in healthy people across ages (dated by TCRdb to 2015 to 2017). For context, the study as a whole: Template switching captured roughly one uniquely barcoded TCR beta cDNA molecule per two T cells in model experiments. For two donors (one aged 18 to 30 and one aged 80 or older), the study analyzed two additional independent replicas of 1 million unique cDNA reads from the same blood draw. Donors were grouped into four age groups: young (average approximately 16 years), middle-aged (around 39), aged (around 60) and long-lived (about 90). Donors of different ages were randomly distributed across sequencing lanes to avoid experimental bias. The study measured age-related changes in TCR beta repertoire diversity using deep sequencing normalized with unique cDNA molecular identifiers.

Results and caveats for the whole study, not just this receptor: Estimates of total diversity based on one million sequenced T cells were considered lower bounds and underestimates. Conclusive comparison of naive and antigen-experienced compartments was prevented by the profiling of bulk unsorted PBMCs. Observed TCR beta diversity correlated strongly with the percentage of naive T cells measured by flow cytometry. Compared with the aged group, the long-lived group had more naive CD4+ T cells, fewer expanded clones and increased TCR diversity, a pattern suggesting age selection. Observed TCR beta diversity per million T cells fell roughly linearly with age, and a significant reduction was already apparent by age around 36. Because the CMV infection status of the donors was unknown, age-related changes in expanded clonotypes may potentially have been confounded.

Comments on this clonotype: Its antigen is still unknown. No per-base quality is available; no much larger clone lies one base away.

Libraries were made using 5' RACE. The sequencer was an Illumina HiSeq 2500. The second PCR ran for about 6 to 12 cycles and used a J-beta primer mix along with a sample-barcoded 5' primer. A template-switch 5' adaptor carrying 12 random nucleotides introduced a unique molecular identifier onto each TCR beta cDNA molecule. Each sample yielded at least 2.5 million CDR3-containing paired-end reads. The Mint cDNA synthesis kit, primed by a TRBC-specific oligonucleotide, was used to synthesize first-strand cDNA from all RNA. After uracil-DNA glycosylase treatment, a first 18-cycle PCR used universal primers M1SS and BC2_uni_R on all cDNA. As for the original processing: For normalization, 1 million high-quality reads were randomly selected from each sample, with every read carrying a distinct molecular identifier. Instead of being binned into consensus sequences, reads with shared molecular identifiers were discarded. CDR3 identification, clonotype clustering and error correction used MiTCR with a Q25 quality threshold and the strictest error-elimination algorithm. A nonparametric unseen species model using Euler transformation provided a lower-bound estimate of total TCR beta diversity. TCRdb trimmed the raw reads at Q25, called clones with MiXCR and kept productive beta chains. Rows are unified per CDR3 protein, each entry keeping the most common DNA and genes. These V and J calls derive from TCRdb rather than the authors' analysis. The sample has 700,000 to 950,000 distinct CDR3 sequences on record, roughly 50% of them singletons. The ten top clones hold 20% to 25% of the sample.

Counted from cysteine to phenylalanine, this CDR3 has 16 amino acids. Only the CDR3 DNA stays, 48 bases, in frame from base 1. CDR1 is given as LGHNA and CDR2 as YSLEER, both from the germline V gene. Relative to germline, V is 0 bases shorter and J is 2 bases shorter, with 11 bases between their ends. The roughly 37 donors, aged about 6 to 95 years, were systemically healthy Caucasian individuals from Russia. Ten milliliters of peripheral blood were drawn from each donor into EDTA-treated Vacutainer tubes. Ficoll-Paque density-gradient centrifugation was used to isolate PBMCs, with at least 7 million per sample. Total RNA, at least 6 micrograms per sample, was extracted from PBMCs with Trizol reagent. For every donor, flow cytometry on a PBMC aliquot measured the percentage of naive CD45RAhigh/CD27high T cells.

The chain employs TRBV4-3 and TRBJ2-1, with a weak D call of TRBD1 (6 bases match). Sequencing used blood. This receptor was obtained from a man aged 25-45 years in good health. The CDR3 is CASSQDTGLAYNEQFF. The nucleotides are TGCGCCAGCAGCCAAGATACAGGGCTGGCCTACAATGAGCAGTTCTTC.